The clone carrying this T cell receptor beta chain was detected a few times. As yet, its antigen is unknown. The study made its TCR cDNA through 5'RACE template switching. That step introduced a universal primer site along with UMIs. TCRdb re-called the 5' RACE reads with MiXCR, one entry per CDR3 protein. The sample shows a few hundred thousand distinct CDR3 sequences, around 8.6% of them seen only once. These data come from a study of T cells after yellow fever vaccination. Study findings and constraints: Post-booster repertoires again held most primary-vaccination clones (approximately 96% CD4, roughly 88% CD8). The study noted that FACS-sorted repertoires could contain abundant clonotypes contaminating from the bulk population.

V was trimmed by 0 bases and J by 5 bases, leaving 15 bases between them. This CDR3 contains 15 residues. Germline loops: CDR1 SGHRS, CDR2 YFSETQ. The receptor was isolated from a man younger than 35 who received the YFV17D yellow fever vaccine. This sequence joins TRBV5-1 and TRBJ2-7; D tentatively fits TRBD1 or TRBD2 (6 bases each). The source material was CD4+ T cells sorted from PBMCs, sampled 5 days after the yellow fever booster vaccination. This CDR3 reads CASSLARGLFDEQYF. The CDR3, as DNA: TGCGCCAGCAGCTTGGCCCGGGGGCTTTTCGACGAGCAGTACTTC.